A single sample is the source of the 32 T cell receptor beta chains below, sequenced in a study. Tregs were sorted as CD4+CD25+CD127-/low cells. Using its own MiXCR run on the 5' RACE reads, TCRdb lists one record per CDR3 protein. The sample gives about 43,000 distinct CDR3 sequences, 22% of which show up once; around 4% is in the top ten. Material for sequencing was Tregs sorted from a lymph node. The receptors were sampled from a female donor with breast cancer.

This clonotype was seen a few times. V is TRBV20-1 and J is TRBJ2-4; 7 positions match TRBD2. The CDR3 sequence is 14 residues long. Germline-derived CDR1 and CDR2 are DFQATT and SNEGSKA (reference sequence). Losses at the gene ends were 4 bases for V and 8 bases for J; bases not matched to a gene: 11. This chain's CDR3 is CSATVAGPGDIQYF. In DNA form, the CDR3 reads TGCAGTGCTACAGTAGCGGGCCCTGGGGACATTCAGTACTTC.

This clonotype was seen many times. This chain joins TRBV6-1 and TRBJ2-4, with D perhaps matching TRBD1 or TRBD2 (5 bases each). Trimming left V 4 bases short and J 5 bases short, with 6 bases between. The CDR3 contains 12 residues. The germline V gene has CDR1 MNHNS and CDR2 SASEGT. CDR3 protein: CASSGDENIQYF. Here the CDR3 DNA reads TGTGCCAGCAGTGGGGACGAAAACATTCAGTACTTC.

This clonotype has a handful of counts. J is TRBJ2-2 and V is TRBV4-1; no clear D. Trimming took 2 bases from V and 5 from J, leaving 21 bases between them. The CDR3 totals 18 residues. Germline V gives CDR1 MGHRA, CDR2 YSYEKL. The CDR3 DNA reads TGCGCCAGCAGCCAACTTCAAGGGTCAGCGCTGGGAACCGGGGAGCTGTTTTTT. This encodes CASSQLQGSALGTGELFF.

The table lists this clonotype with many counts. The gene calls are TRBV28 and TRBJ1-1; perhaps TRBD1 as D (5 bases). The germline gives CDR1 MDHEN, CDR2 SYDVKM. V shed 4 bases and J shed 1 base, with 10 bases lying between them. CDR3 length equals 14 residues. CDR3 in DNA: TGTGCCAGCAGTTCCCCGACAGAGAACACTGAAGCTTTCTTT. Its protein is CASSSPTENTEAFF.

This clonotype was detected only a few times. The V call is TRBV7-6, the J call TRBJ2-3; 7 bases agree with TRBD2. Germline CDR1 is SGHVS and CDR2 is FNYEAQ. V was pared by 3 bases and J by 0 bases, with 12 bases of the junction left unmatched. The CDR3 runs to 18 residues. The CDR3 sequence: CASSFEIGAGSSTDTQYF. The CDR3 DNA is TGTGCCAGCAGCTTCGAAATAGGAGCGGGAAGTAGCACAGATACGCAGTATTTT.

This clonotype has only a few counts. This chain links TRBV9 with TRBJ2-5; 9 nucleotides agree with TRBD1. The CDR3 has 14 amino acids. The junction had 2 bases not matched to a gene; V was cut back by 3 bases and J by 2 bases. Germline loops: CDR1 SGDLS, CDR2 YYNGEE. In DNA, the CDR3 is TGTGCCAGCAGCGAGGGACAGGGACAAGAGACCCAGTACTTC. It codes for CASSEGQGQETQYF.

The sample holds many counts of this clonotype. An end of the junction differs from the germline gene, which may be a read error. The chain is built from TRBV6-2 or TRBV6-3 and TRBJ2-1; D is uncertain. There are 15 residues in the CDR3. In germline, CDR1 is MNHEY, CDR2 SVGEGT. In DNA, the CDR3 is TGTGCCAGCAGTTACCAACTATTCTCCTTCAATGAGCAGTTCTTC. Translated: CASSYQLFSFNEQFF.

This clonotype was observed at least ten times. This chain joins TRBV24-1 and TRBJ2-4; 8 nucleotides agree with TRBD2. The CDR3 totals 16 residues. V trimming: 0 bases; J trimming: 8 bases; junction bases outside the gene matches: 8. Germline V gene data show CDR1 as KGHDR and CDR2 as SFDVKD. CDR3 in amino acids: CATSDLPPPGGDIQYF. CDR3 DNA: TGTGCCACCAGTGATTTGCCCCCACCGGGAGGGGACATTCAGTACTTC.

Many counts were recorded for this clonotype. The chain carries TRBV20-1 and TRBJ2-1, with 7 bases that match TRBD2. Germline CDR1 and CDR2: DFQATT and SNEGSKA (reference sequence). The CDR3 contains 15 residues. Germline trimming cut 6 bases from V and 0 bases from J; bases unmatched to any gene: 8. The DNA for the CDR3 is TGCAGTGCAAGTTCAGGGAGGGCCTCCTACAATGAGCAGTTCTTC. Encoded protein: CSASSGRASYNEQFF.

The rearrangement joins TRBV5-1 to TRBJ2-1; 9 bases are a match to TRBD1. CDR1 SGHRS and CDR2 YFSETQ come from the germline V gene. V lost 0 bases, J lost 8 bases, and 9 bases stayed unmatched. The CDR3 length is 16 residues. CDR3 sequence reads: CASSLDEGDRVYEQFF. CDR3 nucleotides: TGCGCCAGCAGCTTGGATGAAGGGGACAGGGTCTATGAGCAGTTCTTC.

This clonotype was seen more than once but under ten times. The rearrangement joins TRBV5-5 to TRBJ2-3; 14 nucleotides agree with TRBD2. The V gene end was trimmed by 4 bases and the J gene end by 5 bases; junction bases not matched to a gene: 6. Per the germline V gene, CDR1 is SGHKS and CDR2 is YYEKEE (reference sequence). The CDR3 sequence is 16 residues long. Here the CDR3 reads CASSPGLAGVRDTQYF. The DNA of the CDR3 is TGTGCCAGCAGCCCGGGACTAGCGGGAGTCAGAGATACGCAGTATTTT. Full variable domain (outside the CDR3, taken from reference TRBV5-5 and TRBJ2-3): DAGVTQSPTHLIKTRGQQVTLRCSPISGHKSVSWYQQVLGQGPQFIFQYYEKEERGRGNFPDRFSARQFPNYSSELNVNALLLGDSALYLCASSPGLAGVRDTQYFGPGTRLTVL.

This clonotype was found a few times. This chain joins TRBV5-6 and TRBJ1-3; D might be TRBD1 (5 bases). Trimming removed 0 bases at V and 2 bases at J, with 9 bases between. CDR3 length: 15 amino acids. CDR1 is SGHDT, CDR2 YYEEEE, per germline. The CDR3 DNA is TGTGCCAGCAGCTTGGCCGGCAGGGCTGGAAACACCATATATTTT. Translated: CASSLAGRAGNTIYF.

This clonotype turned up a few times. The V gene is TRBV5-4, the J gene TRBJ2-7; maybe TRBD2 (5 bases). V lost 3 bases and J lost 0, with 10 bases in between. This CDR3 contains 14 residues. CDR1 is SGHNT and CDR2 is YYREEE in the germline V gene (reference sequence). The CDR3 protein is CASSSFAGSYEQYF. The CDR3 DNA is TGTGCCAGCAGCTCCTTTGCGGGCTCCTACGAGCAGTACTTC.

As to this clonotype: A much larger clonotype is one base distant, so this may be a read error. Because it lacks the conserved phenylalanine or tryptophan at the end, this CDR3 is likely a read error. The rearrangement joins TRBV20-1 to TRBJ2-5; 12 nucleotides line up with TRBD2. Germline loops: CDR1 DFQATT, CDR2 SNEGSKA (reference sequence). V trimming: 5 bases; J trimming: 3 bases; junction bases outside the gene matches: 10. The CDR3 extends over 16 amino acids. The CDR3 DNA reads TGCAGTGCTCCAAACCCCCTAGCGGGAGGGGAAGAGACCCAGTACCTC. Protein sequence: CSAPNPLAGGEETQYL.

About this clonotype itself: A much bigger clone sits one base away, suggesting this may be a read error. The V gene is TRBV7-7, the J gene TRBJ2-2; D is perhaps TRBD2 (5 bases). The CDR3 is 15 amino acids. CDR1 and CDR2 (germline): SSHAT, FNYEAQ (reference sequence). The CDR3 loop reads CASSLGLGGTGELFF. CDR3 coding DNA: TGTGCTAGCAGCTTGGGTCTAGGCGGGACCGGGGAGCTGTTTTTT.

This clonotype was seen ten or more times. This chain's CDR3 is CASSYTGIGNSPLHF. The CDR3 region has the DNA TGTGCCAGCAGTTACACGGGGATTGGGAATTCACCCCTCCACTTT. The chain has TRBV6-5 and TRBJ1-6, with D unresolved. Germline loops: CDR1 MNHEY, CDR2 SVGAGI. This CDR3 has 15 amino acids. V was clipped by 2 bases and J by 7 bases, with 12 bases between them.

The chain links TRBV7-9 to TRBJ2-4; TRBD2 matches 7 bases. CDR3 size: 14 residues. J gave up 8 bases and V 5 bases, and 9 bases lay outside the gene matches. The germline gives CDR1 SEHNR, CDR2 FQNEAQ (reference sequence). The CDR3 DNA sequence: TGTGCCAGCAGCCCTCGTGTAGGGAGGGACATTCAGTACTTC. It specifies CASSPRVGRDIQYF.

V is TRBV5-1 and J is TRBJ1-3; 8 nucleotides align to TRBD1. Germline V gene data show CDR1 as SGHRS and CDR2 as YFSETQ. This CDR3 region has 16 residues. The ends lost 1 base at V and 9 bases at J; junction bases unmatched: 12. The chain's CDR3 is CASSLPDRGRGGTIYF. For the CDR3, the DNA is TGCGCCAGCAGCTTGCCCGACAGGGGAAGAGGAGGCACCATATATTTT.

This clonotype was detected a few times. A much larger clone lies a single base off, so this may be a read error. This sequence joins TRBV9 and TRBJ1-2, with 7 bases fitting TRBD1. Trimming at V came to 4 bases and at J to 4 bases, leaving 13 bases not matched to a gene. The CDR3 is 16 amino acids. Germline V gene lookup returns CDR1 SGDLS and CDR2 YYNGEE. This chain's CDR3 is CASSPRQQGPSYGYTF. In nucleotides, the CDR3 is TGTGCCAGCAGCCCCCGCCAACAGGGGCCTAGCTATGGCTACACCTTC. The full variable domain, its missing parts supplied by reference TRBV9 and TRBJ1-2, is DSGVTQTPKHLITATGQRVTLRCSPRSGDLSVYWYQQSLDQGLQFLIQYYNGEERAKGNILERFSAQQFPDLHSELNLSSLELGDSALYFCASSPRQQGPSYGYTFGSGTRLTVV.

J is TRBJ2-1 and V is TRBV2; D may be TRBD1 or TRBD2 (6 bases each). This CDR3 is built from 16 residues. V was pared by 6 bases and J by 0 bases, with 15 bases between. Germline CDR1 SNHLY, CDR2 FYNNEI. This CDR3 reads CASSKRGTPSYNEQFF. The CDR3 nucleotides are TGTGCCAGCAGCAAACGCGGGACACCCTCCTACAATGAGCAGTTCTTC.

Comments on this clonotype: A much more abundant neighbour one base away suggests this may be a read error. The CDR3 protein is CASSSVGSNQPQHF. The CDR3 coding sequence is TGTGCCAGCAGCTCCGTAGGGAGCAATCAGCCCCAGCATTTT. The chain couples TRBV2 to TRBJ1-5; no firm D call. CDR1 is SNHLY, CDR2 FYNNEI, per germline. The CDR3 contains 14 residues. Trimming took 6 bases from V and 1 from J, leaving 10 bases between them.

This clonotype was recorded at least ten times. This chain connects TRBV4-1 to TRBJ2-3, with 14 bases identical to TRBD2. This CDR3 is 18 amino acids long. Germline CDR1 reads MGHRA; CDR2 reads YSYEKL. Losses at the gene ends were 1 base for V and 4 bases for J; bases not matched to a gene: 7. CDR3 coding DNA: TGCGCCAGCAGCCAAGTGGGGACTAGCGGGAGTTTGTCAGATACGCAGTATTTT. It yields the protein CASSQVGTSGSLSDTQYF.

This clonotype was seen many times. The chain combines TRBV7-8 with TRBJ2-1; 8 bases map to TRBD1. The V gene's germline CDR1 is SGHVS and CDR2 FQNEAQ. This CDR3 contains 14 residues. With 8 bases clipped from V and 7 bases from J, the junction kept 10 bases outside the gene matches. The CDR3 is CASGTRGLRNEQFF. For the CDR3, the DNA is TGTGCCAGCGGGACCAGGGGGCTCAGAAATGAGCAGTTCTTC. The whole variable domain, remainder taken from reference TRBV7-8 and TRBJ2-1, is GAGVSQSPRYKVAKRGQDVALRCDPISGHVSLFWYQQALGQGPEFLTYFQNEAQLDKSGLPSDRFFAERPEGSVSTLKIQRTQQEDSAVYLCASGTRGLRNEQFFGPGTRLTVL.

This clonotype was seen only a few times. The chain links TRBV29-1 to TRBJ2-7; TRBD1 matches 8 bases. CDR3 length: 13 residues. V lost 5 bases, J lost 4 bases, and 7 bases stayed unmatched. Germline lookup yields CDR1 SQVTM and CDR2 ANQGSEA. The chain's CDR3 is CSVQRQGSYEQYF. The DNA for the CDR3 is TGCAGCGTTCAAAGACAGGGGTCGTACGAGCAGTACTTC.

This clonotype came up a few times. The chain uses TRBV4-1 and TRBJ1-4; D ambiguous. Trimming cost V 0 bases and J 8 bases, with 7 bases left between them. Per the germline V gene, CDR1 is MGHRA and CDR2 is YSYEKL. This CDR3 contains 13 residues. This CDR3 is CASSQDPGEKLFF. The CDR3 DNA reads TGCGCCAGCAGCCAAGACCCGGGGGAAAAACTGTTTTTT.

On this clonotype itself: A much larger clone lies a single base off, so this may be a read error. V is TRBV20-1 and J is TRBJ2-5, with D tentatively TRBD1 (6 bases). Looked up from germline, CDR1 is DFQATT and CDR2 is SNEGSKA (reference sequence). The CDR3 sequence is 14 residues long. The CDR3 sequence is CGAKQGPARETQYF. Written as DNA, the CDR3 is TGCGGTGCCAAACAGGGACCGGCACGAGAGACCCAGTACTTC.

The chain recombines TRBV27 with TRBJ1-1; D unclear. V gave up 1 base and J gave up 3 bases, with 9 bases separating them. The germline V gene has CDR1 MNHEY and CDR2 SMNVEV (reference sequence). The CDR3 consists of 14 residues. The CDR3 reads CASSLWTGDTEAFF. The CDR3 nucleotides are TGTGCCAGCAGTTTATGGACCGGTGACACTGAAGCTTTCTTT.

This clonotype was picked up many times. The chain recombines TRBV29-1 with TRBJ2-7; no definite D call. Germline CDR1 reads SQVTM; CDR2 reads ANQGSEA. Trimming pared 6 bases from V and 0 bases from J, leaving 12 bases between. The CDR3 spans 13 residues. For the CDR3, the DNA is TGCAGCGTGGCCGGACGTGACTCCTACGAGCAGTACTTC. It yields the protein CSVAGRDSYEQYF.

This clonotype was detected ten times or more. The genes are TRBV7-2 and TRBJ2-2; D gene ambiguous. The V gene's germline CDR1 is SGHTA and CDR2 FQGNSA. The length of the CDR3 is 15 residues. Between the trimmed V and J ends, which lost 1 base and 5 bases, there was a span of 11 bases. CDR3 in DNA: TGTGCCAGCAGCTTAGTAGGTGACACTACCGGGGAGCTGTTTTTT. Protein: CASSLVGDTTGELFF.

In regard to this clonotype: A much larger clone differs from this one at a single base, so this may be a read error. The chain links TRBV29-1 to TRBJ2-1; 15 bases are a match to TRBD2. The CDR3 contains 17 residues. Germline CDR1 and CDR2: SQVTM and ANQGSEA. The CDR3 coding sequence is TGCAGCGTACAGGGACTAGCGGGAGGCCCCTCCTACAATGAGCAGATCTTC. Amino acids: CSVQGLAGGPSYNEQIF.

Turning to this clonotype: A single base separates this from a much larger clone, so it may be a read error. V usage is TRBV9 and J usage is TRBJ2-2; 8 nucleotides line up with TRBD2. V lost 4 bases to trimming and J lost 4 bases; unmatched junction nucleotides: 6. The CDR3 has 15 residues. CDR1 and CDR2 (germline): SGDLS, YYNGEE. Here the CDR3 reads CASSHNSGTTGELFF. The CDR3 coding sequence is TGTGCCAGCAGCCACAATAGCGGGACCACCGGGGAGCTGTTTTTT.

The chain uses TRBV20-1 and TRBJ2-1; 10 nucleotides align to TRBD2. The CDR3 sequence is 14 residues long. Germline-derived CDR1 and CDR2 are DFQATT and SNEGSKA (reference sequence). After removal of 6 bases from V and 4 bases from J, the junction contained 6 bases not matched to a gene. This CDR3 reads CSARTSGEYNEQFF. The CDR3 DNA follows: TGCAGTGCAAGGACTAGCGGAGAGTACAATGAGCAGTTCTTC.